Given below is one T cell receptor (beta chain) in context. Its cognate antigen is unknown. The sample belongs to a study of blood T cells in healthy people across ages. Findings of the study overall: Expanded clonotype shifts may have been confounded, as the donors had an unknown CMV status.

Using a J-beta primer mix together with a sample-barcoded 5' primer, a second PCR was run for roughly 6 to 11 cycles. Each of the cDNA molecules was tagged by a template-switch adaptor with 12 random nucleotides. Each CDR3 protein gets one entry after TCRdb re-called the 5' RACE reads with MiXCR. The sample contains hundreds of thousands of distinct CDR3 sequences, about 28% of which appear only once. CDR3 length: 13 amino acids. Trimming left V 10 bases short and J 4 bases short, with 16 bases between. CDR1 and CDR2 (germline): MDHEN, SYDVKM. The chain combines TRBV28 with TRBJ1-2; no clear D. The sequence came from a woman at least 80 years old in good health. Sample: blood. This chain's CDR3 is CATSQETFYGYTF. The CDR3 region has the DNA TGTGCCACCTCCCAGGAGACCTTCTATGGCTACACCTTC.